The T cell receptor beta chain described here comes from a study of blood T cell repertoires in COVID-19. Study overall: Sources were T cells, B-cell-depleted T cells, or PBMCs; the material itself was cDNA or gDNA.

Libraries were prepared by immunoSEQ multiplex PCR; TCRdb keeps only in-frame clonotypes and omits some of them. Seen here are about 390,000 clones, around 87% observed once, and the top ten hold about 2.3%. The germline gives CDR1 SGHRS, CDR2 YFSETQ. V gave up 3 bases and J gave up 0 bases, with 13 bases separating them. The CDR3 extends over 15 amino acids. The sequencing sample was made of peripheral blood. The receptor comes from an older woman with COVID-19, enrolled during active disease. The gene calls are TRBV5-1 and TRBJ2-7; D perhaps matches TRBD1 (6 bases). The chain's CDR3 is CASSSVRDNSYEQYF. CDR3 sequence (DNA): TGCGCCAGCAGCTCCGTCCGGGACAACTCCTACGAGCAGTACTTC.